This entry lists 15 T cell receptor beta chains sequenced from one sample in a study of T cell responses to AZD1222 COVID-19 vaccine. Only in-frame clones appear in the TCRdb table, and some are missing; sequencing was by immunoSEQ multiplex PCR. The repertoire holds some 91,000 clones, with approximately 92% as singletons. The specimen comprised peripheral blood, sampled on day 0 of AZD1222 vaccination. The receptors shown here come from an adult in good health.

The chain has TRBV29-1 and TRBJ2-3; D remains unclear. The germline V gene has CDR1 SQVTM and CDR2 ANQGSEA. V was shortened by 6 bases and J by 4 bases, with 8 bases between the two germline ends. CDR3 length: 11 residues. The CDR3 protein is CSVASPDTQYF. Written as DNA, the CDR3 is TGCAGCGTCGCTAGTCCAGATACGCAGTATTTT.

The chain employs TRBV4-2 and TRBJ2-7; maybe TRBD2 (5 bases). The germline V gene encodes CDR1 LGHNA and CDR2 YNFKEQ. V was pared by 4 bases and J by 5 bases, with 12 bases between. The CDR3 extends over 13 amino acids. CDR3 residues: CASSPVQEDEQYF. DNA for the CDR3: TGTGCCAGCAGCCCCGTTCAGGAGGACGAGCAGTACTTC.

This chain connects TRBV4-3 to TRBJ2-1; the D is unclear. Trimming removed 0 bases at V and 7 bases at J, with 7 bases between. The germline V gene has CDR1 LGHNA and CDR2 YSLEER. This CDR3 has 13 residues. CDR3 protein: CASSQDPRNEQFF. CDR3 in DNA: TGCGCCAGCAGCCAAGATCCTCGTAATGAGCAGTTCTTC.

The J gene is TRBJ2-2, the V gene TRBV7-2; a possible D gene is TRBD2 (6 bases). V lost 2 bases to trimming and J lost 7 bases, with 20 bases between them. Germline V gene lookup returns CDR1 SGHTA and CDR2 FQGNSA. CDR3 length: 17 residues. The CDR3 DNA is TGTGCCAGCAGCTTAAGACTAGAAGCCGTTCGGCGCGGGGAGCTGTTTTTT. It translates to CASSLRLEAVRRGELFF.

The CDR3 region has the DNA TGTGCTAGTGGTTTGACCCCAAGAGGACGGATGAACACTGAAGCTTTCTTT. It codes for CASGLTPRGRMNTEAFF. The J gene is TRBJ1-1, the V gene TRBV12-5, with no clear D. V lost 2 bases, J lost 0 bases, and 16 bases lay in between. The germline V gene has CDR1 LGHNT and CDR2 FRNRAP. The CDR3 loop spans 17 amino acids.

This clone is a singleton in its sample. The CDR3 sequence is CASSLGQGDRAFF. CDR3 DNA: TGCGCCAGCAGCCTAGGACAGGGAGATAGAGCTTTCTTT. The chain employs TRBV5-1 and TRBJ1-1; 8 positions agree with TRBD1. With 4 bases clipped from V and 10 bases from J, the junction kept 9 bases outside the gene matches. Germline V gene sequence: CDR1 SGHRS, CDR2 YFSETQ. The CDR3 contains 13 residues.

The chain recombines TRBV5-4 with TRBJ2-5; D unclear. The germline CDR1 and CDR2 sequences are SGHNT and YYREEE (reference sequence). V lost 0 bases, J lost 2 bases, and 8 bases lay in between. The CDR3 is made up of 14 amino acids. CDR3 residues: CASSLVGQQETQYF. CDR3 bases: TGTGCCAGCAGCTTGGTTGGGCAGCAAGAGACCCAGTACTTC.

V and J are TRBV5-6 and TRBJ1-4; TRBD1 is a possible D gene (6 bases). Per the germline V gene, CDR1 is SGHDT and CDR2 is YYEEEE. The CDR3 runs 16 residues. The V and J ends lost 4 bases and 8 bases respectively, with 21 bases between them. The CDR3 DNA sequence: TGTGCCAGCAGCAGACTCACAGGGCTAGAGCTCGAAAAACTGTTTTTT. It specifies CASSRLTGLELEKLFF.

The genes are TRBV2 and TRBJ1-4, with TRBD1 identical over 10 bases. Germline V gene lookup returns CDR1 SNHLY and CDR2 FYNNEI. The CDR3 consists of 14 residues. Trimming removed 8 bases from V and 10 bases from J; junction bases left unmatched: 10. In nucleotides, the CDR3 is TGTGCCAGCCGGAAGACCGGGACAGGGGTAAAACTGTTTTTT. Residues: CASRKTGTGVKLFF.

J is TRBJ1-5 and V is TRBV28; no firm D call. V lost 2 bases to trimming and J lost 6 bases, with 8 bases between them. Germline V gives CDR1 MDHEN, CDR2 SYDVKM. The CDR3 spans 13 residues. This CDR3 is CASSLVNGQPQHF. For the CDR3, the DNA is TGTGCCAGCAGTTTAGTAAACGGTCAGCCCCAGCATTTT.

This clone was observed once. V is TRBV19 and J is TRBJ2-2; TRBD2 agrees at 13 bases. This CDR3 is built from 16 residues. Germline V gene sequence: CDR1 LNHDA, CDR2 SQIVND (reference sequence). Trimming cost V 4 bases and J 4 bases; bases outside gene matches: 3. In DNA, the CDR3 is TGTGCCAGTAGTAAGACTAGCGGGGGGTCCACCGGGGAGCTGTTTTTT. It yields the protein CASSKTSGGSTGELFF.

The chain uses TRBV5-1 and TRBJ2-6; D gene unclear. Germline V CDR1 and CDR2: SGHRS, YFSETQ. V was pared by 0 bases and J by 0 bases, with 7 bases between. CDR3 length equals 16 residues. The CDR3 sequence: CASSLAADSGANVLTF. DNA of the CDR3: TGCGCCAGCAGCTTGGCTGCTGACTCTGGGGCCAACGTCCTGACTTTC.

The rearrangement uses TRBV12-2 and TRBJ1-2; TRBD1 was called by the table and not checked on the DNA. TRBV12-2 is classified as a pseudogene. The CDR3 sequence is 16 residues long. Written as DNA, the CDR3 is TGTGCAAGTCGCTTAGAATTAGGACAGGAGGGGGAGGGCTACACCTTC. Translating it yields CASRLELGQEGEGYTF.

V and J are TRBV7-6 and TRBJ2-7, with D possibly being TRBD1 (5 bases). The CDR3 loop spans 16 amino acids. Trimming took 5 bases from V and 0 from J, leaving 17 bases between them. Germline CDR1 SGHVS, CDR2 FNYEAQ. CDR3 residues: CASSPNTGALSYEQYF. CDR3 nucleotide sequence: TGTGCCAGCAGCCCAAACACAGGAGCTCTCTCCTACGAGCAGTACTTC. Full variable domain (remainder filled in from reference TRBV7-6 and TRBJ2-7): GAGVSQSPRYKVTKRGQDVALRCDPISGHVSLYWYRQALGQGPEFLTYFNYEAQQDKSGLPNDRFSAERPEGSISTLTIQRTEQRDSAMYRCASSPNTGALSYEQYFGPGTRLTVT.

The gene calls are TRBV10-3 and TRBJ1-5, with no clear D. There are 13 residues in the CDR3. The V end lost 8 bases, the J end lost 6 bases, and 14 bases lay between the germline ends. Per the germline V gene, CDR1 is ENHRY and CDR2 is SYGVKD. The chain's CDR3 is CAIADGEVQPQHF. In DNA form, the CDR3 reads TGTGCCATCGCCGACGGAGAAGTTCAGCCCCAGCATTTT.